One sample yielded the 23 T cell receptor beta chains listed below, sequenced in a study of T-cell memory formation after mild COVID-19. TCRdb analysed the 5' RACE reads with MiXCR anew, one entry per CDR3 protein. The data show about 270,000 distinct CDR3 sequences, roughly 18% seen once. The sample consisted of PBMCs or a T cell subset sorted from them (not recorded which). These receptors were collected from a young man who had mild COVID-19 (a few samples of this study predate the infection). Cell type and time point are not known.

V and J are TRBV10-3 and TRBJ2-4, with TRBD1 as a possible D gene (6 bases). The V gene's germline CDR1 is ENHRY and CDR2 SYGVKD. V gave up 3 bases and J gave up 1 base, with 13 bases separating them. This CDR3 is 16 amino acids long. In nucleotides, the CDR3 is TGTGCCATCAGTGAACTGTTTGGGGGCGCCAAAAACATTCAGTACTTC. Translating it yields CAISELFGGAKNIQYF.

This clonotype was detected ten times or more. This chain joins TRBV7-2 and TRBJ2-4; TRBD2 matches 10 bases. Germline values: CDR1 SGHTA, CDR2 FQGNSA. The CDR3 spans 15 residues. J lost 8 bases, V lost 2 bases, and 6 bases had no gene match. CDR3 sequence reads: CASSLPSGGSYIQYF. The CDR3 DNA reads as TGTGCCAGCAGCTTACCTAGCGGGGGTTCATACATTCAGTACTTC. Based on the CDR3 plus reference TRBV7-2 and TRBJ2-4, the full variable domain is GAGVSQSPSNKVTEKGKDVELRCDPISGHTALYWYRQSLGQGLEFLIYFQGNSAPDKSGLPSDRFSAERTGGSVSTLTIQRTQQEDSAVYLCASSLPSGGSYIQYFGAGTRLSVL.

The chain couples TRBV12-3 or TRBV12-4 to TRBJ2-2; no clear D gene. The V end lost 6 bases, the J end lost 9 bases, and 5 bases lay between the germline ends. The CDR3 has 10 amino acids. As DNA, the CDR3 is TGTGCCAGCAGGGGCCGGGAGCTGTTTTTT. Protein: CASRGRELFF.

This clonotype has more than one count but fewer than ten. CDR3 loop: CSVDWVGGQGSTEAFF. The CDR3 coding sequence is TGCAGCGTTGACTGGGTCGGGGGACAGGGCAGCACTGAAGCTTTCTTT. The V gene is TRBV29-1, the J gene TRBJ1-1, with TRBD1 matching 9 bases. Germline V gene lookup returns CDR1 SQVTM and CDR2 ANQGSEA. The junction had 12 bases not matched to a gene; V was cut back by 3 bases and J by 4 bases. The CDR3 has 16 residues.

In its sample, this clonotype was seen a few times. The chain has TRBV11-2 and TRBJ1-2; 9 bases fit TRBD1. Losses at the gene ends were 4 bases for V and 3 bases for J; bases not matched to a gene: 9. The CDR3 spans 16 residues. Germline assignment: CDR1 SGHAT and CDR2 FQNNGV. As DNA, the CDR3 is TGTGCCAGCAGCTCTACCCGGGACAGGGAAGACTATGGCTACACCTTC. Translating it yields CASSSTRDREDYGYTF.

This clonotype was detected only a few times. The V gene is TRBV15, the J gene TRBJ2-7, with 7 positions matching TRBD2. This CDR3 is 15 amino acids long. The V gene end was trimmed by 1 base and the J gene end by 4 bases; junction bases not matched to a gene: 7. The germline gives CDR1 LNHNV, CDR2 YYDKDF (reference sequence). DNA for the CDR3: TGTGCCACCAGCAGAGGCAGGGAGCGGGGATACGAGCAGTACTTC. This encodes CATSRGRERGYEQYF. Variable domain in full (rest from reference TRBV15 and TRBJ2-7): DAMVIQNPRYQVTQFGKPVTLSCSQTLNHNVMYWYQQKSSQAPKLLFHYYDKDFNNEADTPDNFQSRRPNTSFCFLDIRSPGLGDTAMYLCATSRGRERGYEQYFGPGTRLTVT.

V gene TRBV20-1 combines with J gene TRBJ2-7; tentatively, D is TRBD1 or TRBD2 (5 bases each). Per germline, CDR1 DFQATT and CDR2 SNEGSKA (reference sequence). V was cut by 6 bases and J by 6 bases, with 21 bases left in between. This CDR3 has 14 amino acids. The CDR3 is CSARPGPGLGEQYF. CDR3 coding DNA: TGCAGTGCCCGACCGGGACCAGGGTTAGGCGAGCAGTACTTC.

The chain is built from TRBV6-5 and TRBJ1-1; perhaps TRBD1 as D (5 bases). Trimming left V 2 bases short and J 2 bases short, with 9 bases between. Germline CDR1 is MNHEY and CDR2 is SVGAGI. This CDR3 comprises 14 residues. The CDR3 bases are TGTGCCAGCAGTTACGATCAGGGTAACACTGAAGCTTTCTTT. Its translation is CASSYDQGNTEAFF.

This clonotype was detected a few times. This chain links TRBV4-2 with TRBJ2-1; 9 bases fit TRBD2. Germline V CDR1 and CDR2: LGHNA, YNFKEQ. V dropped 4 bases and J dropped 8; count of bases not matched to a gene: 9. The CDR3 is 15 residues long. The CDR3 region is CASSLSGGNGDEQFF. The CDR3 DNA sequence: TGTGCCAGCAGCCTTAGCGGGGGCAACGGAGATGAGCAGTTCTTC.

This clonotype was detected only a few times. V usage is TRBV3-1 and J usage is TRBJ2-3; D not resolved. The CDR3 runs 14 residues. The germline V and J ends were trimmed by 3 bases and 0 bases, with 7 bases remaining between them. CDR1 and CDR2 (germline): LGHDT, YNNKEL (reference sequence). CDR3 nucleotides: TGTGCCAGCAGCCACAGCGTTAGCACAGATACGCAGTATTTT. This translates into CASSHSVSTDTQYF.

This clonotype turned up a few times. The chain combines TRBV18 with TRBJ2-3; D is perhaps TRBD1 (6 bases). This CDR3 comprises 15 residues. The germline V gene encodes CDR1 KGHSH and CDR2 LQKENI. The ends were cut back, 0 bases at V and 6 bases at J, with 13 bases in the middle. CDR3 sequence reads: CASSPPSRGRDTQYF. The CDR3 bases are TGTGCCAGCTCACCACCGTCCAGGGGTAGGGATACGCAGTATTTT.

The chain employs TRBV2 and TRBJ2-3; 9 nucleotides align to TRBD2. CDR3 length equals 14 residues. Germline V CDR1 and CDR2: SNHLY, FYNNEI. V lost 6 bases and J lost 1; bases outside the gene matches: 2. Here the CDR3 reads CASRKRGGTDTQYF. In DNA form, the CDR3 reads TGTGCCAGCAGGAAGCGGGGGGGCACAGATACGCAGTATTTT.

The chain links TRBV7-9 to TRBJ2-3, with D uncertain. The germline gives CDR1 SEHNR, CDR2 FQNEAQ (reference sequence). The CDR3 sequence is 14 residues long. With 3 bases removed from V and 1 base from J, the gap between germline ends came to 8 bases. The DNA of the CDR3 is TGTGCCAGCAGCTTCAGTATCGGCACAGATACGCAGTATTTT. The encoded protein is CASSFSIGTDTQYF.

The table lists this clonotype with a few counts. This chain joins TRBV7-2 and TRBJ2-5; possible D gene TRBD1, 6 bases. CDR1 and CDR2 from the germline V gene are SGHTA and FQGNSA. The CDR3 runs 14 residues. Trimming removed 4 bases from V and 2 bases from J, with 11 bases in between. CDR3 DNA sequence: TGTGCCAGCAGCTCCGACAGGTTTCAAGAGACCCAGTACTTC. Its translation is CASSSDRFQETQYF. The entire variable domain, with the rest obtained from reference TRBV7-2 and TRBJ2-5, is as follows: GAGVSQSPSNKVTEKGKDVELRCDPISGHTALYWYRQSLGQGLEFLIYFQGNSAPDKSGLPSDRFSAERTGGSVSTLTIQRTQQEDSAVYLCASSSDRFQETQYFGPGTRLLVL.

The rearrangement uses TRBV6-5 and TRBJ2-3; maybe TRBD1 (5 bases). With 2 bases removed from V and 0 bases from J, the gap between germline ends came to 9 bases. The CDR3 is made up of 15 amino acids. CDR1 is MNHEY and CDR2 is SVGAGI in the germline V gene. As DNA, the CDR3 is TGTGCCAGCAGTTACGACAGCGCTAGCACAGATACGCAGTATTTT. It specifies CASSYDSASTDTQYF.

The chain links TRBV7-2 to TRBJ2-4; D possibly corresponds to TRBD2 (6 bases). This CDR3 is 15 amino acids long. Germline V CDR1 and CDR2: SGHTA, FQGNSA. Deletions cut 7 bases from V and 0 bases from J, with 13 bases between. The CDR3 coding sequence is TGTGCCAGCACCCGACCGGGACTAGCCAAAAACATTCAGTACTTC. This translates into CASTRPGLAKNIQYF.

The V gene is TRBV29-1, the J gene TRBJ1-2, with D perhaps TRBD1 (5 bases). V was trimmed by 7 bases and J by 6 bases, leaving 21 bases between them. This CDR3 has 14 residues. Germline CDR1 is SQVTM and CDR2 is ANQGSEA. The CDR3 nucleotides are TGCAGCGGCTCCGAGTCCGGGACGGCGGATGGCTACACCTTC. It yields the protein CSGSESGTADGYTF.

This clonotype was picked up a small number of times. The V gene is TRBV28, the J gene TRBJ2-1, with TRBD2 matching 7 bases. The CDR3 consists of 13 residues. With V trimmed by 4 bases and J by 14 bases, 11 bases remained unmatched. Per germline, CDR1 MDHEN and CDR2 SYDVKM. CDR3 protein: CASSSYGAGREFF. Written as DNA, the CDR3 is TGTGCCAGCAGTTCATACGGGGCGGGGAGGGAGTTCTTC.

The CDR3 loop is CASRSHGGVRETQYF. In DNA, the CDR3 is TGTGCCAGCAGATCCCACGGGGGGGTTCGGGAGACCCAGTACTTC. This chain connects TRBV12-3 or TRBV12-4 to TRBJ2-5, with TRBD2 identical over 8 bases. The CDR3 loop spans 15 amino acids. V gave up 6 bases and J gave up 5 bases; unmatched junction bases: 11.

Remarks on this clonotype: A read error may explain this, as a much larger clone is one base away. The J gene is TRBJ1-5, the V gene TRBV20-1; no firm D call. Trimming took off 6 bases at V and 4 bases at J, with 16 bases between the two ends. The CDR3 loop spans 14 amino acids. Per the germline V gene, CDR1 is DFQATT and CDR2 is SNEGSKA (reference sequence). CDR3 coding DNA: TGCAGTGCCATTTCGGGCTCTGAAAATCAGCCCCAGCATTTT. Protein product: CSAISGSENQPQHF.

This clonotype came up a few times. This rearrangement joins TRBV29-1 to TRBJ1-1, with no clear D. V was clipped by 2 bases and J by 0 bases, with 10 bases between them. The germline V gene encodes CDR1 SQVTM and CDR2 ANQGSEA. This CDR3 contains 14 residues. CDR3 sequence reads: CSVEQRFMNTEAFF. For the CDR3, the DNA is TGCAGCGTTGAACAGAGATTCATGAACACTGAAGCTTTCTTT.

This clonotype was recorded a few times. The chain couples TRBV29-1 to TRBJ2-7; TRBD1 is a possible D gene (6 bases). V was pared by 6 bases and J by 2 bases, with 14 bases between. CDR3 length equals 13 residues. Per germline, CDR1 SQVTM and CDR2 ANQGSEA. CDR3 protein: CSVKTGSPYEQYV. DNA for the CDR3: TGCAGCGTCAAAACAGGGTCCCCCTACGAGCAGTACGTC.

In this sample, this clonotype turned up a few times. The chain recombines TRBV4-1 with TRBJ2-7, with a weak D call TRBD1 (5 bases). Germline V lookup: CDR1 MGHRA, CDR2 YSYEKL. The CDR3 length is 13 residues. V dropped 3 bases and J dropped 3 bases, with 9 bases sitting between them. CDR3 DNA sequence: TGCGCCAGCAGCCAGTGGCAGGGCTACGAGCAGTACGTC. Its translation: CASSQWQGYEQYV.